The 20 T cell receptor beta chains given below trace back to one sample, sequenced in a study of Tregs in tolerant kidney transplant recipients. Assay used: immunoSEQ multiplex PCR; TCRdb lists only in-frame clones, some missing. The sample shows 85,000 to 95,000 clones, more than 80% of them seen only once. The material sequenced was CD8+ T cells from blood. Every receptor here comes from a human donor in good health.

This rearrangement joins TRBV5-1 to TRBJ2-7; 8 bases match TRBD1. CDR1 is SGHRS, CDR2 YFSETQ, per germline. V lost 4 bases, J lost 0 bases, and 9 bases stayed unmatched. This CDR3 has 16 residues. The CDR3 sequence: CASSPRDRYLSYEQYF. Written as DNA, the CDR3 is TGCGCCAGCAGCCCACGGGACAGGTACCTCTCCTACGAGCAGTACTTC. Variable domain in full (rest from reference TRBV5-1 and TRBJ2-7): KAGVTQTPRYLIKTRGQQVTLSCSPISGHRSVSWYQQTPGQGLQFLFEYFSETQRNKGNFPGRFSGRQFSNSRSEMNVSTLELGDSALYLCASSPRDRYLSYEQYFGPGTRLTVT.

This rearrangement joins TRBV9 to TRBJ1-3, with TRBD1 identical over 9 bases. Trimming removed 0 bases from V and 5 bases from J; junction bases left unmatched: 3. This CDR3 spans 15 amino acids. CDR1 is SGDLS and CDR2 is YYNGEE in the germline V gene. CDR3 region: CASSVEGTGRNTIYF. The DNA of the CDR3 is TGTGCCAGCAGCGTAGAAGGGACAGGGAGAAACACCATATATTTT.

In DNA form, the CDR3 reads TGTGCCTGGACTCCTCTTCGGGGTAACACCGGGGAGCTGTTTTTT. It encodes CAWTPLRGNTGELFF. The chain combines TRBV30 with TRBJ2-2; maybe TRBD2 (5 bases). Trimming removed 4 bases at V and 2 bases at J, with 14 bases between. Looked up from germline, CDR1 is GTSNPN and CDR2 is SVGIG (reference sequence). This CDR3 has 15 residues.

This chain uses TRBV9 with TRBJ1-2; possible D gene TRBD1, 5 bases. The CDR3 extends over 15 amino acids. The V end was cut by 2 bases, the J end by 1 base, with 12 bases between. Germline CDR1 reads SGDLS; CDR2 reads YYNGEE. CDR3 amino acids: CASSVGDGINYGYTF. CDR3 sequence (DNA): TGTGCCAGCAGCGTGGGGGACGGGATTAACTATGGCTACACCTTC.

This clone showed up just a few times. The chain links TRBV30 to TRBJ2-1, with TRBD2 matching over 9 bases. Germline loops: CDR1 GTSNPN, CDR2 SVGIG (reference sequence). Losses at the gene ends were 0 bases for V and 6 bases for J; bases not matched to a gene: 0. This CDR3 region has 13 residues. The CDR3 here is CAWSVTSGNEQFF. The CDR3 DNA follows: TGTGCCTGGAGTGTGACTAGCGGCAATGAGCAGTTCTTC.

The V and J genes are TRBV7-9 and TRBJ2-7, with 9 bases fitting TRBD1. The CDR3 runs 15 residues. V lost 3 bases, J lost 2 bases, and 5 bases stayed unmatched. Germline CDR1 SEHNR, CDR2 FQNEAQ (reference sequence). The CDR3 DNA reads as TGTGCCAGCAGCTTCCCCGGGACAGGGCCCTACGAGCAGTACTTC. The encoded protein is CASSFPGTGPYEQYF.

J is TRBJ1-6 and V is TRBV9; no clear D gene. CDR1 is SGDLS, CDR2 YYNGEE, per germline. V lost 4 bases, J lost 0 bases, and 14 bases lay in between. CDR3 size: 17 residues. CDR3 in DNA: TGTGCCAGCAGCACCCTTGTCCGGAGCTCCTATAATTCACCCCTCCACTTT. Translation: CASSTLVRSSYNSPLHF.

The rearrangement joins TRBV7-9 to TRBJ1-5; 9 bases map to TRBD1. The CDR3 length is 18 residues. The ends lost 4 bases at V and 2 bases at J; junction bases unmatched: 12. CDR1 is SEHNR, CDR2 FQNEAQ, per germline (reference sequence). The CDR3 DNA reads TGTGCCAGCAGCTCGCCCGGGACAGGGTTGGTGGGCAATCAGCCCCAGCATTTT. Translation gives CASSSPGTGLVGNQPQHF.

The V call is TRBV4-1, the J call TRBJ2-1, with D perhaps TRBD1 (5 bases). CDR1 MGHRA and CDR2 YSYEKL come from the germline V gene. V was cut by 4 bases and J by 10 bases, with 14 bases left in between. The CDR3 covers 13 residues. The CDR3 region is CASSPIPDIEQFF. In DNA form, the CDR3 reads TGCGCCAGCAGCCCTATACCGGACATCGAGCAGTTCTTC.

This rearrangement joins TRBV10-2 to TRBJ2-7; the D is unclear. This CDR3 contains 14 residues. CDR1 WSHSY and CDR2 SAAADI come from the germline V gene. Trimming took 2 bases from V and 4 from J, leaving 12 bases between them. In DNA, the CDR3 is TGCGCCAGCAGTGAGAGGTCGTGGGGTTACGAGCAGTACTTC. Encoded protein: CASSERSWGYEQYF.

This clone is a singleton in its sample. V usage is TRBV23-1 and J usage is TRBJ1-1; 7 nucleotides match TRBD1. TRBV23-1 is labeled an ORF, and its function is uncertain. The length of the CDR3 is 16 residues. The V segment lost 1 base and the J segment 4 bases; nucleotides outside the gene matches: 9. CDR3 nucleotide sequence: TGCGCCAGCAGTCAATTAGCACAGGGGAAGGTCACTGAAGCTTTCTTT. Its translation: CASSQLAQGKVTEAFF.

The chain carries TRBV4-1 and TRBJ2-2; no firm D call. The germline gives CDR1 MGHRA, CDR2 YSYEKL. This CDR3 spans 13 amino acids. Trimming took off 2 bases at V and 4 bases at J, with 5 bases between the two ends. The CDR3 loop is CASSQKVTGELFF. CDR3 DNA: TGCGCCAGCAGCCAAAAGGTCACCGGGGAGCTGTTTTTT.

J is TRBJ2-1 and V is TRBV10-1; unclear D gene. Germline CDR1 and CDR2: WNHNN and SYGVQD (reference sequence). V was trimmed by 6 bases and J by 3 bases, leaving 9 bases between them. CDR3 size: 13 residues. The CDR3 protein is CASRATDYNEQFF. DNA for the CDR3: TGCGCCAGCAGGGCGACGGACTACAATGAGCAGTTCTTC.

The chain uses TRBV9 and TRBJ2-1; TRBD1 aligns across 7 bases. CDR3 length: 14 amino acids. The germline V gene has CDR1 SGDLS and CDR2 YYNGEE. The V gene end was trimmed by 2 bases and the J gene end by 7 bases; junction bases not matched to a gene: 6. CDR3 protein: CASSVLDRDNEQFF. As DNA, the CDR3 is TGTGCCAGCAGCGTTCTAGACAGGGATAATGAGCAGTTCTTC.

The chain joins TRBV5-5 to TRBJ1-3; TRBD1 might be the D (6 bases). CDR1 SGHKS and CDR2 YYEKEE come from the germline V gene (reference sequence). Trimming left V 1 base short and J 0 bases short, with 14 bases between. This CDR3 comprises 17 residues. CDR3 DNA: TGTGCCAGCAGCTTGAGGGGGACGGCTTCCTCTGGAAACACCATATATTTT. This translates into CASSLRGTASSGNTIYF.

The gene calls are TRBV7-9 and TRBJ2-7; possibly TRBD1 or TRBD2 for D (6 bases each). V dropped 3 bases and J dropped 5 bases, with 14 bases sitting between them. The CDR3 sequence is 14 residues long. The germline CDR1 and CDR2 sequences are SEHNR and FQNEAQ (reference sequence). The CDR3 DNA follows: TGTGCCAGCAGCTTCTCCGGGGGCATCGACGAGCAGTACTTC. Its protein is CASSFSGGIDEQYF.

The chain carries TRBV9 and TRBJ2-3, with D maybe TRBD2 (6 bases). V was shortened by 4 bases and J by 14 bases, with 14 bases between the two germline ends. CDR1 is SGDLS and CDR2 is YYNGEE in the germline V gene. The CDR3 runs to 11 residues. CDR3 DNA: TGTGCCAGCAGCCGGTCAGCGGGCTTGTATTTT. It codes for CASSRSAGLYF. The whole variable domain, filled in from reference TRBV9 and TRBJ2-3, reads DSGVTQTPKHLITATGQRVTLRCSPRSGDLSVYWYQQSLDQGLQFLIQYYNGEERAKGNILERFSAQQFPDLHSELNLSSLELGDSALYFCASSRSAGLYFGPGTRLTVL.

The chain links TRBV15 to TRBJ2-1; D might be TRBD1 (5 bases). Trimming stripped 0 bases from V and 7 bases from J, with 16 bases between. There are 16 residues in the CDR3. Germline CDR1 reads LNHNV; CDR2 reads YYDKDF (reference sequence). CDR3 region: CATSRDRAGLKNEQFF. The DNA for the CDR3 is TGTGCCACCAGCAGAGATCGGGCAGGGCTGAAAAATGAGCAGTTCTTC.

The chain joins TRBV25-1 to TRBJ1-2; D perhaps matches TRBD1 (5 bases). There are 14 residues in the CDR3. V was cut by 5 bases and J by 0 bases, with 10 bases left in between. From germline, CDR1 is MGHDK and CDR2 SYGVNS. CDR3 sequence reads: CASSWGSSNYGYTF. The DNA for the CDR3 is TGTGCCAGCAGTTGGGGGAGTTCTAACTATGGCTACACCTTC.

The V and J genes are TRBV29-1 and TRBJ2-3, with D perhaps TRBD2 (6 bases). Germline CDR1 SQVTM, CDR2 ANQGSEA. The length of the CDR3 is 14 residues. V was shortened by 3 bases and J by 2 bases, with 12 bases between the two germline ends. In DNA form, the CDR3 reads TGCAGCGTTGACGGGGTAGCGGCCACAGATACGCAGTATTTT. Its translation is CSVDGVAATDTQYF.